These 10 T cell receptor beta chains came from one sample sequenced in a study of cytomegalovirus exposure and HLA in healthy donors (dated by TCRdb to 2017 to 2019). The protocol used for the library was the immunoSEQ multiplex PCR assay. The multiplex PCR relied on a mix of 60 forward primers for TCR Vbeta segments and 13 reverse primers for TCR Jbeta segments. Held by TCRdb, this immuneACCESS table contains in-frame sequences only and omits some clones. Under half of the omission traces to an unresolved V gene where checked; the cause of the rest is unknown. In all, the sample holds over 50,000 clones, and about four fifths of those were seen once. The ten largest clones capture approximately 1.5% of the sample. Input material: PBMCs. These receptors were taken from a man aged 35 to 55 in good health and CMV-seronegative.

V and J are TRBV30 and TRBJ2-1; the match to TRBD1 covers 8 bases. Germline CDR1 GTSNPN, CDR2 SVGIG (reference sequence). The CDR3 is made up of 12 amino acids. V shed 4 bases and J 9 bases; nucleotides not matched to a gene: 5. CDR3 region: CAWNPRGLEQFF. Here the CDR3 DNA reads TGTGCCTGGAACCCCAGGGGGCTTGAGCAGTTCTTC.

V gene TRBV7-2 combines with J gene TRBJ2-5; 8 bases agree with TRBD2. This CDR3 region has 16 residues. Trimming at V came to 5 bases and at J to 2 bases, leaving 10 bases not matched to a gene. Germline CDR1 is SGHTA and CDR2 is FQGNSA. CDR3 amino acids: CASSERLAGKQETQYF. Written as DNA, the CDR3 is TGTGCCAGCAGCGAAAGGTTAGCGGGGAAACAAGAGACCCAGTACTTC.

This clone occurred a few times. The chain couples TRBV7-9 to TRBJ1-1; TRBD1 agrees at 7 bases. V was clipped by 8 bases and J by 8 bases; unmatched bases: 11. The CDR3 length is 13 residues. The germline gives CDR1 SEHNR, CDR2 FQNEAQ (reference sequence). Here the CDR3 reads CASGIRQGGEAFF. The CDR3 region has the DNA TGTGCCAGCGGAATTCGACAGGGAGGAGAAGCTTTCTTT.

The chain has TRBV29-1 and TRBJ2-4, with D perhaps TRBD1 (5 bases). Germline CDR1 and CDR2: SQVTM and ANQGSEA. The CDR3 is 14 amino acids. V was clipped by 7 bases and J by 0 bases, with 13 bases between them. CDR3 in DNA: TGCAGCGCACTGGGGCACCTAGCCAAAAACATTCAGTACTTC. As protein: CSALGHLAKNIQYF. Based on the CDR3 plus reference TRBV29-1 and TRBJ2-4, the full variable domain is SAVISQKPSRDICQRGTSLTIQCQVDSQVTMMFWYRQQPGQSLTLIATANQGSEATYESGFVIDKFPISRPNLTFSTLTVSNMSPEDSSIYLCSALGHLAKNIQYFGAGTRLSVL.

CDR3 sequence: CASSLLTIGHTEAFF. The CDR3 DNA is TGTGCCAGCAGCTTACTAACCATTGGGCACACTGAAGCTTTCTTT. This chain connects TRBV11-3 to TRBJ1-1, with D uncertain. Trimming stripped 2 bases from V and 3 bases from J, with 13 bases between. Per the germline V gene, CDR1 is SGHNT and CDR2 is YENEEA. This CDR3 region has 15 residues.

This chain joins TRBV5-1 and TRBJ2-3; 10 nucleotides agree with TRBD2. The CDR3 contains 16 residues. The junction had 8 bases not matched to a gene; V was cut back by 4 bases and J by 3 bases. Germline CDR1 is SGHRS and CDR2 is YFSETQ. CDR3 in amino acids: CASSPASGGRTDTQYF. The CDR3 DNA follows: TGCGCCAGCAGCCCGGCTAGCGGGGGTAGAACAGATACGCAGTATTTT.

The chain couples TRBV5-1 to TRBJ2-2; TRBD2 matches at 8 bases. The germline V gene encodes CDR1 SGHRS and CDR2 YFSETQ. The ends lost 1 base at V and 3 bases at J; junction bases unmatched: 11. This CDR3 comprises 18 residues. The CDR3 nucleotides are TGCGCCAGCAGCTTGTCGTTGTCTAGGCGGGGGGACACCGGGGAGCTGTTTTTT. The encoded protein is CASSLSLSRRGDTGELFF.

The chain has TRBV7-9 and TRBJ2-3, with TRBD2 as a possible D gene (6 bases). Trimming removed 7 bases at V and 6 bases at J, with 23 bases between. Germline assignment: CDR1 SEHNR and CDR2 FQNEAQ (reference sequence). CDR3 length: 16 residues. CDR3: CASTEENGGARDTQYF. CDR3 sequence (DNA): TGTGCCAGCACGGAAGAGAACGGGGGAGCCCGGGATACGCAGTATTTT.

This sequence joins TRBV2 and TRBJ1-6; 7 bases fit TRBD1. The length of the CDR3 is 15 residues. V lost 6 bases, J lost 7 bases, and 9 bases stayed unmatched. The germline CDR1 and CDR2 sequences are SNHLY and FYNNEI. The DNA for the CDR3 is TGTGCCAGCAGGTACACAGGGGTCTCCAATTCACCCCTCCACTTT. The encoded protein is CASRYTGVSNSPLHF.

CDR3 in amino acids: CASSVGTANTEAFF. In nucleotides, the CDR3 is TGTGCCAGCAGCGTAGGGACAGCCAACACTGAAGCTTTCTTT. The chain recombines TRBV9 with TRBJ1-1; possibly TRBD1 for D (6 bases). This CDR3 has 14 residues. The germline V and J ends were trimmed by 0 bases and 2 bases, with 8 bases remaining between them. CDR1 is SGDLS, CDR2 YYNGEE, per germline. Drawing the rest from reference TRBV9 and TRBJ1-1, the complete variable domain is DSGVTQTPKHLITATGQRVTLRCSPRSGDLSVYWYQQSLDQGLQFLIQYYNGEERAKGNILERFSAQQFPDLHSELNLSSLELGDSALYFCASSVGTANTEAFFGQGTRLTVV.